One sample yielded the 14 T cell receptor beta chains listed below, sequenced in a study of metastatic and nonmetastatic thyroid tumors (TCRdb year 2020). None of the patients had been given any treatment before thyroid surgery. Libraries were made using PCR. The reads were generated on an Illumina HiSeq 4000. TCRdb redid the processing of the public reads, applying fastp at Q25 and MiXCR, and retained in-frame beta chains. The sample includes fewer than 40,000 clones, with less than 40% observed a single time. About 20% of the sample is taken by the ten largest. Sequenced sample: tumor tissue. All receptors derive from a female donor with papillary thyroid cancer or a benign thyroid nodule (not recorded which). Some clones in this sample may be carry-over from other donors' samples.

The V call is TRBV28, the J call TRBJ2-2; TRBD2 matches at 8 bases. J gave up 4 bases and V 2 bases, and 9 bases lay outside the gene matches. Germline loops: CDR1 MDHEN, CDR2 SYDVKM. The CDR3 runs to 17 residues. CDR3 in amino acids: CASSLPRLALSTGELFF. CDR3 nucleotide sequence: TGTGCCAGCAGTTTACCTCGACTAGCGCTTTCCACCGGGGAGCTGTTTTTT. Full variable domain (outside the CDR3, taken from reference TRBV28 and TRBJ2-2): DVKVTQSSRYLVKRTGEKVFLECVQDMDHENMFWYRQDPGLGLRLIYFSYDVKMKEKGDIPEGYSVSREKKERFSLILESASTNQTSMYLCASSLPRLALSTGELFFGEGSRLTVL.

This clone was recorded a few times. The rearrangement joins TRBV2 to TRBJ2-1; 7 bases match TRBD2. V trimming: 3 bases; J trimming: 7 bases; junction bases outside the gene matches: 9. Germline CDR1 and CDR2: SNHLY and FYNNEI. CDR3 length: 15 amino acids. CDR3 bases: TGTGCCAGCAGTGACCACGTGGGGGGGATGAATGAGCAGTTCTTC. Translated: CASSDHVGGMNEQFF.

This chain links TRBV20-1 with TRBJ1-2, with D unclear. This CDR3 region has 10 residues. Germline V gives CDR1 DFQATT, CDR2 SNEGSKA (reference sequence). Trimming removed 3 bases at V and 8 bases at J, with 7 bases between. CDR3 nucleotides: TGCAGTGCTAGTGCACCCGGCTACACCTTC. This sequence encodes CSASAPGYTF.

In its sample, this clone is medium-sized (0.01 to 0.1%). The junction differs from germline at one of its ends, possibly a read error. The V gene is TRBV27, the J gene TRBJ1-4, with D unresolved. Germline V gene sequence: CDR1 MNHEY, CDR2 SMNVEV (reference sequence). The CDR3 consists of 15 residues. The CDR3 DNA sequence: TGTGCCAGCAGCCAGTCCTACGGTTCTAAAGAAAAACTGTTTTTT. Translation gives CASSQSYGSKEKLFF.

The chain joins TRBV12-5 to TRBJ2-5; 10 bases agree with TRBD2. The length of the CDR3 is 16 residues. The ends lost 4 bases at V and 5 bases at J; junction bases unmatched: 10. The germline V gene has CDR1 LGHNT and CDR2 FRNRAP. CDR3 region: CASGYSGRPGGETQYF. In DNA form, the CDR3 reads TGTGCTAGTGGTTATAGCGGGAGGCCCGGCGGTGAGACCCAGTACTTC.

This clone is medium-sized. V gene TRBV20-1 combines with J gene TRBJ2-3; 8 positions match TRBD2. The V gene end was trimmed by 3 bases and the J gene end by 3 bases; junction bases not matched to a gene: 5. The CDR3 contains 14 residues. In germline, CDR1 is DFQATT, CDR2 SNEGSKA (reference sequence). CDR3 in DNA: TGCAGTGCTAGTCGGGGGGGGCCAACAGATACGCAGTATTTT. It is translated as CSASRGGPTDTQYF.

The chain joins TRBV7-2 to TRBJ2-3, with TRBD1 identical over 7 bases. The V and J ends lost 5 bases and 6 bases, in that order; junction bases with no gene match: 5. Germline V gives CDR1 SGHTA, CDR2 FQGNSA. The length of the CDR3 is 13 residues. The CDR3 protein is CASSRQGGDTQYF. The CDR3 nucleotides are TGTGCCAGCAGCCGACAGGGTGGGGATACGCAGTATTTT.

The chain uses TRBV6-2 or TRBV6-3 and TRBJ1-2; D possibly corresponds to TRBD1 (5 bases). Germline values: CDR1 MNHEY, CDR2 SVGEGT. Trimming cost V 4 bases and J 4 bases, with 10 bases left between them. There are 13 residues in the CDR3. CDR3 nucleotide sequence: TGTGCCAGCAGTTTACCGACAGTCTATGGCTACACCTTC. Its protein product is CASSLPTVYGYTF.

The rearrangement joins TRBV27 to TRBJ2-2; tentative D call: TRBD2 (6 bases). Germline CDR1 and CDR2: MNHEY and SMNVEV (reference sequence). Trimming removed 3 bases at V and 1 base at J, with 9 bases between. The CDR3 loop spans 15 amino acids. The DNA for the CDR3 is TGTGCCAGCAGTTTTATGCGGGAGAACACCGGGGAGCTGTTTTTT. As protein: CASSFMRENTGELFF.

This clone was observed once. The chain links TRBV5-1 to TRBJ2-1; 11 bases align to TRBD2. This CDR3 is built from 15 residues. V gave up 4 bases and J gave up 3 bases; unmatched junction bases: 3. Germline V gene lookup returns CDR1 SGHRS and CDR2 YFSETQ. CDR3 residues: CASSPGTSGYNEQFF. In nucleotides, the CDR3 is TGCGCCAGCAGCCCTGGGACTAGCGGCTACAATGAGCAGTTCTTC.

This clone qualifies as medium-sized. This sequence joins TRBV2 and TRBJ1-5, with D maybe TRBD1 (6 bases). With 3 bases removed from V and 1 base from J, the gap between germline ends came to 10 bases. Germline CDR1 and CDR2: SNHLY and FYNNEI. The CDR3 spans 15 residues. In DNA, the CDR3 is TGTGCCAGCAGTGAGAGGGGGGGAAGCAATCAGCCCCAGCATTTT. Translated, it gives CASSERGGSNQPQHF. The full variable domain, completed using reference TRBV2 and TRBJ1-5, is EPEVTQTPSHQVTQMGQEVILRCVPISNHLYFYWYRQILGQKVEFLVSFYNNEISEKSEIFDDQFSVERPDGSNFTLKIRSTKLEDSAMYFCASSERGGSNQPQHFGDGTRLSIL.

V gene TRBV24-1 combines with J gene TRBJ2-2; TRBD2 matches 8 bases. Unmatched junction bases numbered 6, after V lost 8 bases and J lost 2 bases. CDR3 size: 15 residues. Per the germline V gene, CDR1 is KGHDR and CDR2 is SFDVKD. Written as DNA, the CDR3 is TGTGCCACCAATGGAGCGGGAGCTAACACCGGGGAGCTGTTTTTT. This codes for CATNGAGANTGELFF.

This chain links TRBV12-3 or TRBV12-4 with TRBJ2-3; tentatively, D is TRBD2 (6 bases). V was clipped by 6 bases and J by 2 bases, with 12 bases between them. This CDR3 region has 14 residues. CDR3 in amino acids: CASRPGLDTDTQYF. CDR3 sequence (DNA): TGTGCCAGCAGACCGGGACTTGACACAGATACGCAGTATTTT.

This clone has just a few counts. The genes are TRBV24-1 and TRBJ2-6; the D gene could be TRBD1 or TRBD2 (5 bases each). The CDR3 consists of 14 residues. V gave up 9 bases and J gave up 2 bases, with 10 bases separating them. Germline loops: CDR1 KGHDR, CDR2 SFDVKD. CDR3 protein: CATGGGPGANVLTF. The CDR3 bases are TGTGCCACCGGGGGTGGACCTGGGGCCAACGTCCTGACTTTC.